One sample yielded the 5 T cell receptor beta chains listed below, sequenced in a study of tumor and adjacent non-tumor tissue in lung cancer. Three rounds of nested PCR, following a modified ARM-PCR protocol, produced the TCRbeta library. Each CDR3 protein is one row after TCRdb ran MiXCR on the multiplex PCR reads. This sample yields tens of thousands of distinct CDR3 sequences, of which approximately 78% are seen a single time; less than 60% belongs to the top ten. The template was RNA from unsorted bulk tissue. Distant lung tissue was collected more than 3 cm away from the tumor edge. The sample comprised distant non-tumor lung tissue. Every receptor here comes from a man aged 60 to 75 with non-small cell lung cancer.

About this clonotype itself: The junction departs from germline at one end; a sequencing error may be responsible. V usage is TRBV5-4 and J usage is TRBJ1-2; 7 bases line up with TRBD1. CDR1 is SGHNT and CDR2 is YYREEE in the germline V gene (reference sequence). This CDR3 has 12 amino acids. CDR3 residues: CARQQGSYGYTF. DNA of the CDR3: TGTGCCAGACAACAGGGGTCCTATGGCTACACCTTT.

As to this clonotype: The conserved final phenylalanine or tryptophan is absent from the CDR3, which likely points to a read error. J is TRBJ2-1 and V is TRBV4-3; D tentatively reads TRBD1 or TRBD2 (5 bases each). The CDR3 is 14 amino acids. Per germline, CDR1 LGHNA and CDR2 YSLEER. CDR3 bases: TGCGCCAACAGCCAAGATCAGGGACGGGATGAGCAGTTCTCC. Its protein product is CANSQDQGRDEQFS.

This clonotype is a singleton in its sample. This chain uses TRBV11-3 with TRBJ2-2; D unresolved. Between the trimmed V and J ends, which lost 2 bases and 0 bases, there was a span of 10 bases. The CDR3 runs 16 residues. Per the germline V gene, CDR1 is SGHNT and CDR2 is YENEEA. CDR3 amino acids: CASSLLTITNTGELFF. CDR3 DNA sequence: TGTGCCAGCAGCTTACTTACCATTACGAACACCGGGGAGCTGTTTTTT.

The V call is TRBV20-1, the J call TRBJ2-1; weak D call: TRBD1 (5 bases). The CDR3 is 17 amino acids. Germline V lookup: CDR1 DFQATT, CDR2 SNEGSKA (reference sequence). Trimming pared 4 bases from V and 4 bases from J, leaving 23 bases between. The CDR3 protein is CSATSIDSRNWYNEQFF. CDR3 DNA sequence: TGCAGTGCTACCTCCATCGACAGCAGAAATTGGTACAATGAGCAGTTCTTC.

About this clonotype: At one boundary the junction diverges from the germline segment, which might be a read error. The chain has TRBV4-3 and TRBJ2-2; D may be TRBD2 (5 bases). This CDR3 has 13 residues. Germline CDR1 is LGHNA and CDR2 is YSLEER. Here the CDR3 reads CANSQEFTGELYF. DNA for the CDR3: TGCGCCAACAGCCAAGAGTTCACCGGGGAGCTGTATTTT.